Below, 18 T cell receptor beta chains from the same sample are listed, as sequenced in a study of shared clonotypes between healthy human individuals. This table comes from immunoSEQ multiplex PCR, and its TCRdb copy is limited to in-frame clones, with some not included. The sample holds around 700,000 clones, around 78% seen once. Sequencing was performed on memory CD4+ T cells sorted from blood. The subset here: CD45RA-negative fraction. These receptors all stem from a woman in her thirties in good health.

The chain has TRBV27 and TRBJ2-7, with D hard to call. Deletions cut 5 bases from V and 2 bases from J, with 10 bases between. Per the germline V gene, CDR1 is MNHEY and CDR2 is SMNVEV (reference sequence). The CDR3 runs to 13 residues. The CDR3 spells CASSHSQAYEQYF. The CDR3 coding sequence is TGTGCCAGCAGTCACTCCCAGGCCTACGAGCAGTACTTC.

A remark on this clone: This sample includes further DNA sequences coding for the same CDR3. This chain connects TRBV6-5 to TRBJ2-5, with D maybe TRBD1 (5 bases). Per the germline V gene, CDR1 is MNHEY and CDR2 is SVGAGI. The CDR3 spans 13 residues. V lost 5 bases to trimming and J lost 1 base, with 8 bases between them. The CDR3 sequence: CASSRQFQETQYF. CDR3 bases: TGTGCCAGCAGTCGACAGTTCCAAGAGACCCAGTACTTC.

This sequence joins TRBV28 and TRBJ2-5; D not resolved. The CDR3 is 14 residues long. The V and J ends lost 4 bases and 4 bases respectively, with 13 bases between them. Germline V gene lookup returns CDR1 MDHEN and CDR2 SYDVKM. CDR3 DNA: TGTGCCAGCAGTTCCCCTCCGGCGGCAGAGACCCAGTACTTC. Protein product: CASSSPPAAETQYF.

The chain combines TRBV25-1 with TRBJ2-3, with 11 positions matching TRBD1. Germline V gene lookup returns CDR1 MGHDK and CDR2 SYGVNS. J lost 5 bases, V lost 5 bases, and 6 bases had no gene match. The CDR3 has 15 amino acids. Here the CDR3 reads CASSLDRGPGDTQYF. In nucleotides, the CDR3 is TGTGCCAGCAGTCTGGACAGGGGGCCGGGAGATACGCAGTATTTT.

In its sample, this clone was seen once. The V gene is TRBV30, the J gene TRBJ2-5, with 7 bases identical to TRBD2. Trimming at V came to 0 bases and at J to 5 bases, leaving 18 bases not matched to a gene. This CDR3 region has 18 residues. Germline CDR1 reads GTSNPN; CDR2 reads SVGIG (reference sequence). The DNA for the CDR3 is TGTGCCTGGAGTGTACGGACCCGGCAGCGGGTCGGGGGGGAGACCCAGTACTTC. Its translation is CAWSVRTRQRVGGETQYF. Looking up the rest from reference TRBV30 and TRBJ2-5 gives the full variable domain: SQTIHQWPATLVQPVGSPLSLECTVEGTSNPNLYWYRQAAGRGLQLLFYSVGIGQISSEVPQNLSASRPQDRQFILSSKKLLLSDSGFYLCAWSVRTRQRVGGETQYFGPGTRLLVL.

The V and J genes are TRBV19 and TRBJ1-5; the D is unclear. Germline CDR1 LNHDA, CDR2 SQIVND (reference sequence). The CDR3 is 16 amino acids. The V gene lost 6 bases and the J gene lost 5 bases, with 20 bases spanning the gap. For the CDR3, the DNA is TGTGCCAGTAGCCCGAACGATGCCCCTAGGGATCAGCCCCAGCATTTT. This sequence encodes CASSPNDAPRDQPQHF.

The gene calls are TRBV28 and TRBJ2-1; D might be TRBD2 (6 bases). The CDR3 is 14 amino acids. V lost 5 bases and J lost 6, with 14 bases in between. Germline CDR1 is MDHEN and CDR2 is SYDVKM. As DNA, the CDR3 is TGTGCCAGCAGTCTGGCGGGACGGATCAATGAGCAGTTCTTC. This translates into CASSLAGRINEQFF.

The J gene is TRBJ2-2, the V gene TRBV10-2, with 10 bases aligning to TRBD2. CDR1 WSHSY and CDR2 SAAADI come from the germline V gene. This CDR3 contains 15 residues. With 6 bases clipped from V and 2 bases from J, the junction kept 3 bases outside the gene matches. The CDR3 reads CASRRTSGNTGELFF. Written as DNA, the CDR3 is TGCGCCAGCAGGAGGACTAGCGGAAACACCGGGGAGCTGTTTTTT.

This clone was found a few times. This rearrangement joins TRBV2 to TRBJ2-7; no reliable D call. V was clipped by 8 bases and J by 1 base, with 9 bases between them. Germline CDR1 reads SNHLY; CDR2 reads FYNNEI. The CDR3 runs to 12 residues. The CDR3 nucleotides are TGTGCCAGCGGTTCTTTTTCCTACGAGCAGTACTTC. This translates into CASGSFSYEQYF.

The rearrangement uses TRBV5-4 and TRBJ2-2, with D possibly matching TRBD2 (6 bases). V was clipped by 0 bases and J by 5 bases, with 14 bases between them. Germline V gives CDR1 SGHNT, CDR2 YYREEE (reference sequence). The CDR3 consists of 16 residues. CDR3 bases: TGTGCCAGCAGCTTGGCTGGGGGGAGTTTAACCGGGGAGCTGTTTTTT. This sequence encodes CASSLAGGSLTGELFF.

V usage is TRBV7-9 and J usage is TRBJ2-5; D is perhaps TRBD2 (6 bases). CDR3 length: 16 amino acids. V dropped 2 bases and J dropped 1 base, with 14 bases sitting between them. Germline-derived CDR1 and CDR2 are SEHNR and FQNEAQ (reference sequence). CDR3 nucleotides: TGTGCCAGCAGCTTAAGGGGACTGAGGATCCAAGAGACCCAGTACTTC. Its translation: CASSLRGLRIQETQYF.

The chain recombines TRBV28 with TRBJ1-4, with 7 positions matching TRBD1. The V gene end was trimmed by 6 bases and the J gene end by 8 bases; junction bases not matched to a gene: 6. The CDR3 loop spans 13 amino acids. Germline CDR1 is MDHEN and CDR2 is SYDVKM. The CDR3: CASRTGIFEKLFF. The CDR3 DNA reads as TGTGCCAGCAGGACAGGGATCTTCGAAAAACTGTTTTTT.

In this sample, this clone turned up a few times. This chain links TRBV27 with TRBJ1-2; the D gene is possibly TRBD1 (5 bases). Trimming took off 3 bases at V and 7 bases at J, with 9 bases between the two ends. The CDR3 spans 12 residues. Germline V CDR1 and CDR2: MNHEY, SMNVEV (reference sequence). The CDR3 region has the DNA TGTGCCAGCAGTTTGCGAGGGGTTGGCTACACCTTC. This encodes CASSLRGVGYTF.

The chain recombines TRBV11-2 with TRBJ2-1, with D tentatively TRBD2 (6 bases). This CDR3 is 13 amino acids long. The V gene's germline CDR1 is SGHAT and CDR2 FQNNGV. The V end was cut by 5 bases, the J end by 9 bases, with 14 bases between. As DNA, the CDR3 is TGTGCCAGCAGCGGCTATCAAGCGGGTGAGCAGTTCTTC. It yields the protein CASSGYQAGEQFF.

This chain joins TRBV5-1 and TRBJ2-7, with 7 bases that match TRBD2. The germline gives CDR1 SGHRS, CDR2 YFSETQ. The CDR3 is 15 residues long. Losses at the gene ends were 0 bases for V and 0 bases for J; bases not matched to a gene: 3. DNA for the CDR3: TGCGCCAGCAGCTTGGAAGCGGGGTTCTCCTACGAGCAGTACTTC. Amino acid sequence: CASSLEAGFSYEQYF.

The rearrangement joins TRBV7-9 to TRBJ1-2; 7 bases are a match to TRBD1. Trimming took 1 base from V and 6 from J; bases not matched to a gene: 14. Germline V CDR1 and CDR2: SEHNR, FQNEAQ (reference sequence). This CDR3 is built from 17 residues. The CDR3 DNA is TGTGCCAGCAGCTTAGGGGGCACAGGGGCCCGGACTGATGGCTACACCTTC. Protein: CASSLGGTGARTDGYTF.

V usage is TRBV5-1 and J usage is TRBJ2-5; 14 nucleotides match TRBD2. From germline, CDR1 is SGHRS and CDR2 YFSETQ. Losses at the gene ends were 4 bases for V and 4 bases for J; bases not matched to a gene: 6. This CDR3 has 16 amino acids. The CDR3 sequence is CASSIGLAGGLETQYF. DNA of the CDR3: TGCGCCAGCAGCATCGGACTAGCGGGAGGTTTAGAGACCCAGTACTTC.

This sequence joins TRBV6-1 and TRBJ2-2, with D tentatively TRBD2 (5 bases). The V gene lost 6 bases and the J gene lost 3 bases, with 11 bases spanning the gap. Germline V CDR1 and CDR2: MNHNS, SASEGT. The CDR3 runs 14 residues. The DNA of the CDR3 is TGTGCCAGCAGGCGGGCCCTGGACACCGGGGAGCTGTTTTTT. Translating it yields CASRRALDTGELFF.